This T cell receptor (beta chain) was sequenced in a study of blood T cell repertoires in COVID-19. The wider study: From the United States, Italy and Spain came samples of acute and convalescent COVID-19.

In the authors' methods: Nucleated cell counts were estimated from reference gene primer amplification. Only in-frame clones appear in the TCRdb table, and some are missing; sequencing was by immunoSEQ multiplex PCR. The DNA gave D and trimming, while V, J and clone size come from that table. Of roughly 160,000 clones in the sample, 85% are singletons; the top ten hold roughly 8.4%. Germline loops: CDR1 MNHEY, CDR2 SMNVEV (reference sequence). The CDR3 consists of 15 residues. V gave up 7 bases and J gave up 2 bases; unmatched junction bases: 10. This rearrangement joins TRBV27 to TRBJ1-2; TRBD1 aligns across 7 bases. What was sequenced was peripheral blood. The TCR sequence derives from a woman of 80 years or more with COVID-19, enrolled during active disease. CDR3 sequence reads: CASIPTGTVNYGYTF. DNA for the CDR3: TGTGCCAGCATTCCGACCGGGACAGTCAACTATGGCTACACCTTC.